This record looks at one TCR beta chain sequence and its context. The sample is drawn from a study of blood T cell repertoires in COVID-19. About the research overall: Acute-phase and convalescent COVID-19 samples originated in the United States, Italy and Spain. T cells, B-cell-depleted T cells, or PBMCs supplied cDNA or gDNA.

In the authors' methods: Estimated nucleated cell counts came from reference gene primer amplification. Produced via immunoSEQ multiplex PCR; TCRdb's table is partial and in-frame only. The V and J calls and clone size are taken from that table; D and trimming were inferred from the DNA. The sample yields 170,000 or so clones, around 84% seen once. Followed longitudinally, the Seattle patients had been enrolled during active infection. Sequenced: peripheral blood. This receptor was identified in a man aged 60 to 75 with COVID-19, enrolled during active disease.

The DNA for the CDR3 is TGTGCCAGCAGCTCGAAGGGGGCTTCACAAAACTATGGCTACACCTTC. Its protein is CASSSKGASQNYGYTF. V is TRBV7-9 and J is TRBJ1-2; 7 bases are shared with TRBD1. J was trimmed by 2 bases and V by 4 bases; bases with no gene match: 10. The CDR3 spans 16 residues. Germline-derived CDR1 and CDR2 are SEHNR and FQNEAQ (reference sequence).